A selection of T cell receptor beta chains follows, all from one sample in a study of blood T cell repertoires in COVID-19. This table comes from immunoSEQ multiplex PCR, and its TCRdb copy is limited to in-frame clones, with some not included. This sample yields over 250,000 clones, of which around 90% are seen a single time; roughly 2.2% belongs to the top ten. The sequenced sample consisted of peripheral blood. These receptors originate from a man aged 45-65 years with acute or convalescent COVID-19. Each CDR3 is given with its conserved first and last residue. Fields, in order: clone size, V gene, D gene, J gene, CDR3 protein, CDR3 DNA. D genes are given only for firm matches. Where a row states a size, it is once, few, many or the class of an expanded clone; other rows omit it.

>.|TRBV5-4|TRBD1|TRBJ2-7
CASSPLQGTPEQYF
TGTGCCAGCAGCCCGTTACAGGGGACCCCCGAGCAGTACTTC
>.|TRBV27|.|TRBJ2-7
CATGVSSYEQYF
TGTGCCACCGGGGTCTCCTCCTACGAGCAGTACTTC
>.|TRBV7-2|.|TRBJ2-7
CASSVGYRDEQYF
TGTGCCAGCAGCGTGGGTTACAGGGACGAGCAGTACTTC
>few|TRBV19|TRBD2|TRBJ2-7
CASSISGASGGREQYF
TGTGCCAGTAGTATATCGGGAGCTAGCGGGGGGCGGGAGCAGTACTTC
>.|TRBV19|TRBD1|TRBJ1-2
CASRTAGQGDGGYTF
TGTGCCAGTAGAACCGCCGGACAGGGTGACGGTGGCTACACCTTC
>.|TRBV9|TRBD1|TRBJ2-2
CASSNWDSRAGELFF
TGTGCCAGCAGCAACTGGGACAGTCGCGCCGGGGAGCTGTTTTTT
>.|TRBV7-6|TRBD1|TRBJ1-5
CASSRQGDQPQHF
TGTGCCAGCAGCCGACAGGGGGATCAGCCCCAGCATTTT
>.|TRBV30|TRBD1|TRBJ2-5
CAWSAGQGRQETQYF
TGTGCCTGGAGTGCCGGACAGGGGCGTCAAGAGACCCAGTACTTC
>few|TRBV19|.|TRBJ2-4
CASNLGGFAKNIQYF
TGTGCCAGTAATTTGGGGGGTTTTGCCAAAAACATTCAGTACTTC
>few|TRBV5-6|.|TRBJ1-3
CASSLNAGDTIYF
TGTGCCAGCAGCTTGAATGCGGGAGACACCATATATTTT
>.|TRBV6-5|.|TRBJ1-1
CASSYGSIEAFF
TGTGCCAGCAGTTACGGCAGTATTGAAGCTTTCTTT
>.|TRBV2|TRBD1|TRBJ2-5
CASSFDRVETQYF
TGTGCCAGCAGTTTCGACAGGGTAGAGACCCAGTACTTC
>.|TRBV5-8|TRBD1|TRBJ2-7
CASSLSPTTGVYSYEQYF
TGTGCCAGCAGCCTTTCCCCAACGACAGGGGTTTACTCCTACGAGCAGTACTTC
>.|TRBV4-1|TRBD1|TRBJ1-4
CASSQDDRTGQGEKLFF
TGCGCCAGCAGCCAAGACGACCGGACAGGGCAAGGTGAAAAACTGTTTTTT
>.|TRBV2|TRBD1|TRBJ1-1
CASSGDRRMTEAFF
TGTGCCAGCAGTGGGGACAGACGCATGACTGAAGCTTTCTTT
>.|TRBV9|.|TRBJ2-2
CASSVQGGLNTGELFF
TGTGCCAGCAGCGTCCAGGGGGGCCTCAACACCGGGGAGCTGTTTTTT
>.|TRBV18|.|TRBJ2-2
CASSQGQMGAGELFF
TGTGCCAGCTCACAAGGACAGATGGGGGCCGGGGAGCTGTTTTTT
>.|TRBV5-1|.|TRBJ1-1
CASSSDGMNTEAFF
TGCGCCAGCAGCTCCGACGGGATGAACACTGAAGCTTTCTTT
>.|TRBV6-5|.|TRBJ1-1
CASSYSRANTEAFF
TGTGCCAGCAGTTACTCTCGAGCGAACACTGAAGCTTTCTTT
>.|TRBV6-5|.|TRBJ2-5
CASSYGAGETQYF
TGTGCCAGCAGTTATGGGGCGGGGGAGACCCAGTACTTC
>.|TRBV3-1/TRBV3-2|TRBD2|TRBJ2-3
CASSQEGSGGAADTQYF
TGTGCCAGCAGCCAAGAGGGGAGCGGGGGGGCCGCCGATACGCAGTATTTT
>.|TRBV19|.|TRBJ2-4
CASSIARGYEAKNIQYF
TGTGCCAGTAGTATAGCAAGAGGGTATGAAGCCAAAAACATTCAGTACTTC
>once|TRBV30|TRBD1|TRBJ1-5
CAWSPGGAGNQPQHF
TGTGCCTGGTCCCCAGGGGGCGCTGGCAATCAGCCCCAGCATTTT
>.|TRBV2|TRBD1|TRBJ2-5
CASSQQGATGTFSQYF
TGTGCCAGCAGCCAACAGGGGGCGACAGGGACTTTCTCCCAGTACTTC
>.|TRBV25-1|.|TRBJ1-3
CASQKAGTGNTIYF
TGTGCCAGCCAAAAGGCCGGGACTGGAAACACCATATATTTT
>.|TRBV3-1/TRBV3-2|.|TRBJ1-2
CASSQAGSGGYGYTF
TGTGCCAGCAGCCAAGCCGGGTCGGGTGGCTATGGCTACACCTTC